The 4 T cell receptor beta chains below all came from one sample that was sequenced in a study of regulatory T cells. The PCR used 52 TRBV and 13 TRBJ primers. This table comes from immunoSEQ multiplex PCR, and its TCRdb copy is limited to in-frame clones, with some not included. The table records some 10,000 clones, around 82% of them present only once. Sequencing used CD8+ T cells sorted from blood. These receptors were taken from a person between 18 and 30 years old with CD3G deficiency.

CDR3 DNA: TGTGCCAGCGCGACAGGGAACACCGGGGAGCTGTTTTTT. Translated: CASATGNTGELFF. The rearrangement links TRBV27 to TRBJ2-2; D is possibly TRBD1 (6 bases). Per germline, CDR1 MNHEY and CDR2 SMNVEV (reference sequence). V was cut by 8 bases and J by 1 base, with 8 bases left in between. CDR3 size: 13 residues.

This rearrangement joins TRBV19 to TRBJ2-6; possibly TRBD2 for D (5 bases). The V end lost 2 bases, the J end lost 0 bases, and 11 bases lay between the germline ends. The CDR3 is 17 residues long. Germline CDR1 reads LNHDA; CDR2 reads SQIVND (reference sequence). The CDR3 loop reads CASSISPDFSGANVLTF. The CDR3, as DNA: TGTGCCAGTAGTATATCCCCGGACTTCTCTGGGGCCAACGTCCTGACTTTC. Full variable domain (missing parts from reference TRBV19 and TRBJ2-6): DGGITQSPKYLFRKEGQNVTLSCEQNLNHDAMYWYRQDPGQGLRLIYYSQIVNDFQKGDIAEGYSVSREKKESFPLTVTSAQKNPTAFYLCASSISPDFSGANVLTFGAGSRLTVL.

The V gene is TRBV19, the J gene TRBJ1-1; 10 bases line up with TRBD1. V shed 5 bases, J shed 3 bases, and the junction held 3 bases outside the gene matches. The CDR3 is 14 residues long. Germline CDR1 and CDR2: LNHDA and SQIVND (reference sequence). CDR3 sequence: CASSFGQGDTEAFF. CDR3 in DNA: TGTGCCAGTAGTTTTGGACAGGGGGACACTGAAGCTTTCTTT. The variable domain in full, with the rest retrieved from reference TRBV19 and TRBJ1-1, is DGGITQSPKYLFRKEGQNVTLSCEQNLNHDAMYWYRQDPGQGLRLIYYSQIVNDFQKGDIAEGYSVSREKKESFPLTVTSAQKNPTAFYLCASSFGQGDTEAFFGQGTRLTVV.

This clone has only one observation. V is TRBV6-1 and J is TRBJ2-7; D is possibly TRBD1 or TRBD2 (6 bases each). With 4 bases removed from V and 3 bases from J, the gap between germline ends came to 19 bases. The CDR3 length is 16 residues. Germline V CDR1 and CDR2: MNHNS, SASEGT. CDR3: CASSGDPRGQGYEQYF. CDR3 sequence (DNA): TGTGCCAGCAGTGGGGACCCCCGGGGGCAAGGCTACGAGCAGTACTTC.